This T cell receptor beta chain came from a study of spatial heterogeneity in lung cancer (dated by TCRdb to the late 2010s). For the wider study: Beta-chain transcripts were consistently detected in greater numbers than alpha-chain transcripts, which likely reflected higher beta-chain transcript abundance. A strong correlation was found between TCR transcript counts in tumor regions and a T cell transcriptional module score from matched bulk RNA-seq. In the raw uncorrected reads, each unique combination of TCR and UMI appeared more than ten times on average. At surgery, roughly 220 tumor regions, around 64 matched nontumor lung samples and more than 55 PBMC samples were TCR-sequenced for both alpha and beta chains. In non-small cell lung cancer, the study quantitatively compared TCR alpha and beta repertoires across several tumor regions, matched nontumor lung, and blood. The study linked features of the TCR repertoire to counts of nonsynonymous mutations, which were determined by whole-exome sequencing of tumor tissue.

What the work shows at the level of the full study, not this receptor alone: Counts of ubiquitous and regional expanded TCRs were found to correlate with counts of ubiquitous and regional nonsynonymous mutations, respectively. TCR-seq was estimated to cover only about 7.6% of tumor T cells for alpha chains and around 13% for beta chains. Confirming at a functional level the hypothesis that regional TCRs recognize regional mutations was considered to require additional single-cell paired TCR alpha and beta sequencing. The tumor nonsynonymous mutation count correlated with the number of expanded intratumoral alpha and beta TCRs.

CDR1 and CDR2 are read off the germline V gene (reference sequence) as SGHNT and YYREEE. V and J lose 1 base and 3 bases, and a span of 11 bases separates them. From cysteine to phenylalanine, the CDR3 is 14 amino acids long. Only the CDR3 portion is preserved as DNA: 42 bases, with reading frame beginning at the first base. Receptors were amplified or captured by 5' RACE. Instrument used: NextSeq 500. In the TCR library protocol, a unique molecular identifier was attached to each TCR cDNA molecule so that PCR and sequencing errors could be corrected. From the authors' description of their analysis: TCR identification, UMI-based error correction and CDR3 extraction were all carried out with Decombinator tools. TCRs above a frequency of 2 per 1,000, corresponding to the top 1% of the tumor frequency distribution, were defined as expanded. Expanded tumor TCRs were classed as regional if statistically deemed absent (corrected P<0.05) from at least one tumor region, otherwise ubiquitous. Renyi diversity was calculated using the R vegan package after each repertoire was subsampled 100 times to 5,000 TCRs. CDR3 similarity networks were built from amino acid triplet string-kernel similarity, with CDR3s being connected when pairwise similarity was above 0.82. Using fastp trimming at Q25 and MiXCR clonotype assembly, TCRdb reanalyzed the public sequencing data and kept in-frame beta chains. When rows share a CDR3 protein, they turn into one entry using the most common DNA and genes. What appears here as the V and J calls and clone size reflects TCRdb's work, not the paper's. For this sample the table gives 16,000 or so distinct CDR3 sequences, of which around 7% were detected only once. The top ten clonotypes cover roughly a fifth of the sample.

Taken with the paper, the label for time point translates to: sample taken at primary tumor resection. Samples were obtained from 70 to 85 patients with early-stage, untreated non-small cell lung cancer from the lung TRACERx cohort. For TCR sequencing, whole RNA was extracted from tumor and nontumor lung tissue, or from cryopreserved PBMC samples, and no cell sorting was done. Only patients with enough RNA available from two or more tumor regions were chosen for TCR sequencing. A lung pathologist reviewed the tumor and adjacent nontumor lung specimens before the specimens were selected. This clonotype was recorded a few times. It lacks a known antigen. No clone much larger than this one lies a single base away; base qualities are absent.

The sample here was lung tumor tissue, taken at surgery. Here the chain combines TRBV5-4 and TRBJ2-7; the D gene is possibly TRBD2, with 6 bases matching. The sequence came from a female donor with early-stage non-small cell lung cancer. The CDR3 reads as follows: CASSLRDSIYEQYF. The DNA is TGTGCCAGCAGCTTGAGGGACTCGATCTACGAGCAGTACTTC.